One and the same sample provided the 31 T cell receptor beta chains below, sequenced in a study of identical twins. TCRdb re-derived calls from the 5' RACE reads in MiXCR, one entry per CDR3 protein. The data hold a few hundred thousand distinct CDR3 sequences, with 15% observed a single time. A further study also used this sample, focusing on yellow fever vaccine responses in identical twins.

Sequenced input: CD4+ T cells sorted from blood. These receptors were obtained from a woman younger than 30 in good health.

The chain employs TRBV2 and TRBJ2-7, with 11 bases that match TRBD2. CDR3 size: 15 residues. V lost 10 bases to trimming and J lost 2 bases; unmatched junction nucleotides: 10. Looked up from germline, CDR1 is SNHLY and CDR2 is FYNNEI. The CDR3 nucleotides are TGTGCCACCTTAACTAGCGGGAGTCCCACCTACGAGCAGTACTTC. Its translation: CATLTSGSPTYEQYF.

The CDR3 region has the DNA TGTGCCATCAGTCCCACAGGGATCAATCAGCCCCAGCATTTT. Encoded protein: CAISPTGINQPQHF. The V call is TRBV10-3, the J call TRBJ1-5; D is perhaps TRBD1 (6 bases). Germline V gene sequence: CDR1 ENHRY, CDR2 SYGVKD. The ends were cut back, 5 bases at V and 3 bases at J, with 11 bases in the middle. CDR3 length equals 14 residues.

In this sample, this clonotype turned up a few times. The junction shows a germline mismatch at one end, possibly a read error. The gene calls are TRBV6-1 and TRBJ1-2; possibly TRBD1 for D (5 bases). Germline CDR1 MNHNS, CDR2 SASEGT. The CDR3 runs 13 residues. The CDR3 spells CASSEGRGYGYTF. For the CDR3, the DNA is TGTGCCAGCAGCGAAGGGCGGGGCTACGGCTACACCTTC.

The chain recombines TRBV20-1 with TRBJ2-7; 13 bases are a match to TRBD2. The CDR3 spans 15 residues. CDR1 is DFQATT and CDR2 is SNEGSKA in the germline V gene (reference sequence). Trimming removed 6 bases from V and 2 bases from J; junction bases left unmatched: 7. The DNA of the CDR3 is TGCAGTGCCCAAGGCGGGACTAGCGGGACCTACGAGCAGTACTTC. Protein product: CSAQGGTSGTYEQYF.

This clonotype was seen a handful of times. The chain employs TRBV10-3 and TRBJ1-2; possible D gene TRBD1, 5 bases. The CDR3 runs 15 residues. V was shortened by 3 bases and J by 1 base, with 12 bases between the two germline ends. Germline V gives CDR1 ENHRY, CDR2 SYGVKD. CDR3 DNA: TGTGCCATCAGTGACCGCGGGGCCCTTAACTATGGCTACACCTTC. It is translated as CAISDRGALNYGYTF.

This clonotype was seen only a few times. The V gene is TRBV25-1, the J gene TRBJ2-7, with D possibly TRBD1 on 5 matching bases. The V end lost 2 bases, the J end lost 6 bases, and 11 bases lay between the germline ends. This CDR3 region has 13 residues. The V gene's germline CDR1 is MGHDK and CDR2 SYGVNS. CDR3: CASSEQGLVEQYF. The CDR3 nucleotides are TGTGCCAGCAGTGAACAGGGCCTCGTCGAGCAGTACTTC.

The V gene is TRBV6-5, the J gene TRBJ2-2; D remains ambiguous. The germline gives CDR1 MNHEY, CDR2 SVGAGI. The CDR3 contains 14 residues. Trimming left V 4 bases short and J 0 bases short, with 6 bases between. CDR3 sequence (DNA): TGTGCCAGCAGTTCAGCCGCGAACACCGGGGAGCTGTTTTTT. Its protein product is CASSSAANTGELFF.

The chain couples TRBV28 to TRBJ2-1; no firm D call. CDR3 length: 16 residues. Germline V gene lookup returns CDR1 MDHEN and CDR2 SYDVKM. The ends were cut back, 4 bases at V and 0 bases at J, with 13 bases in the middle. CDR3 sequence (DNA): TGTGCCAGCAGTTCCCCGCCAGGCCTCTCCTACAATGAGCAGTTCTTC. This sequence encodes CASSSPPGLSYNEQFF.

This clonotype was seen a few times. V gene TRBV29-1 combines with J gene TRBJ1-1; D not resolved. The CDR3 is 13 residues long. Trimming left V 4 bases short and J 5 bases short, with 14 bases between. The germline gives CDR1 SQVTM, CDR2 ANQGSEA. The chain's CDR3 is CSVVPRWETEAFF. The CDR3 nucleotides read TGCAGCGTTGTCCCAAGGTGGGAGACTGAAGCTTTCTTT.

This rearrangement joins TRBV5-1 to TRBJ2-1; D may be TRBD1 or TRBD2 (5 bases each). Germline V gene lookup returns CDR1 SGHRS and CDR2 YFSETQ. The V gene lost 1 base and the J gene lost 0 bases, with 8 bases spanning the gap. The length of the CDR3 is 15 residues. The CDR3 loop is CASSLPGTSYNEQFF. CDR3 nucleotide sequence: TGCGCCAGCAGCTTGCCAGGGACCTCCTACAATGAGCAGTTCTTC.

The V gene is TRBV28, the J gene TRBJ2-2, with D unclear. From germline, CDR1 is MDHEN and CDR2 SYDVKM. V was clipped by 4 bases and J by 9 bases, with 9 bases between them. The CDR3 sequence is 12 residues long. The CDR3 coding sequence is TGTGCCAGCAGTTACTTAGTAAGGGAGCTGTTTTTT. Amino acid sequence: CASSYLVRELFF.

This clonotype was counted between two and nine times. The gene calls are TRBV6-1 and TRBJ2-7; the match to TRBD2 covers 9 bases. The CDR3 contains 13 residues. From germline, CDR1 is MNHNS and CDR2 SASEGT. The V gene end was trimmed by 3 bases and the J gene end by 4 bases; junction bases not matched to a gene: 1. As DNA, the CDR3 is TGTGCCAGCAGTGATCTAGCGGGATACGAGCAGTACTTC. Translation gives CASSDLAGYEQYF.

V is TRBV20-1 and J is TRBJ2-1, with D perhaps TRBD2 (6 bases). V gave up 1 base and J gave up 6 bases, with 10 bases separating them. The CDR3 spans 13 residues. Germline V gene data show CDR1 as DFQATT and CDR2 as SNEGSKA (reference sequence). CDR3 protein: CSARGWRGNEQFF. CDR3 DNA sequence: TGCAGTGCTAGAGGGTGGAGGGGCAATGAGCAGTTCTTC.

J is TRBJ2-7 and V is TRBV5-6; D gene unclear. Between the trimmed V and J ends, which lost 2 bases and 7 bases, there was a span of 7 bases. Germline assignment: CDR1 SGHDT and CDR2 YYEEEE. The length of the CDR3 is 11 residues. The CDR3 reads CASSLHLEQYF. CDR3 nucleotides: TGTGCCAGCAGCTTACATCTGGAGCAGTACTTC.

The gene calls are TRBV5-1 and TRBJ2-5; 9 bases fit TRBD1. This CDR3 comprises 15 residues. Germline CDR1 SGHRS, CDR2 YFSETQ. The J segment lost 9 bases and the V segment lost 0 bases, leaving 9 bases of the junction unmatched. The DNA of the CDR3 is TGCGCCAGCAGCTTGGAGGGACAGGGCCTTCAGGCCCAGTACTTC. Translating it yields CASSLEGQGLQAQYF.

The chain recombines TRBV18 with TRBJ2-5; D unclear. CDR1 is KGHSH, CDR2 LQKENI, per germline. V was cut by 6 bases and J by 5 bases, with 16 bases left in between. This CDR3 region has 14 residues. The CDR3 spells CASSSRGALETQYF. The CDR3 region has the DNA TGTGCCAGCTCCTCACGCGGAGCACTGGAGACCCAGTACTTC.

This clonotype was seen only a few times. The J gene is TRBJ2-2, the V gene TRBV6-5; D unresolved. The CDR3 sequence is 16 residues long. The V gene lost 0 bases and the J gene lost 6 bases, with 14 bases spanning the gap. Germline CDR1 is MNHEY and CDR2 is SVGAGI. The DNA for the CDR3 is TGTGCCAGCAGTTACTCGTTCGCTCCAAGGCCCGGGGAGCTGTTTTTT. This sequence encodes CASSYSFAPRPGELFF.

At least ten counts were recorded for this clonotype. This chain uses TRBV21-1 with TRBJ2-7; the DNA was not compared with TRBD1, the D call given in the table. TRBV21-1 is marked as a pseudogene. The CDR3 extends over 14 amino acids. The CDR3 is CASSLRDRVYEQYV. The CDR3 DNA reads as TGTGCCAGCAGCCTCCGGGACAGGGTCTACGAGCAGTACGTC.

This clonotype was observed a handful of times. This chain connects TRBV11-1 to TRBJ2-3; TRBD2 aligns across 11 bases. The CDR3 covers 18 residues. Germline CDR1 reads SGHAT; CDR2 reads FQDESV (reference sequence). The ends lost 4 bases at V and 0 bases at J; junction bases unmatched: 9. The CDR3 DNA follows: TGTGCCAGCAGCTATACCGGGACTAGCGGATCTAGCACAGATACGCAGTATTTT. It translates to CASSYTGTSGSSTDTQYF.

The sample holds a few counts of this clonotype. The rearrangement links TRBV5-6 to TRBJ1-5; D uncertain. V lost 1 base and J 1 base, leaving 6 bases between the germline ends. CDR1 is SGHDT and CDR2 is YYEEEE in the germline V gene. The CDR3 is 14 residues long. The CDR3 DNA reads TGTGCCAGCAGCTTGTGGCGCAGCAATCAGCCCCAGCATTTT. This encodes CASSLWRSNQPQHF.

This clonotype occurred a few times. In nucleotides, the CDR3 is TGCAGCGGTGGCGGATTTGGGGGACGAAGCTCCTACAATGAGCAGTTCTTC. Its protein is CSGGGFGGRSSYNEQFF. The chain carries TRBV29-1 and TRBJ2-1; D could derive from TRBD1 or TRBD2 (5 bases each). The V end lost 7 bases, the J end lost 0 bases, and 22 bases lay between the germline ends. CDR1 and CDR2 from the germline V gene are SQVTM and ANQGSEA. This CDR3 is 17 amino acids long.

This clonotype was counted ten times or more. The J gene is TRBJ2-7, the V gene TRBV24-1, with 7 positions matching TRBD1. This CDR3 spans 13 amino acids. Germline-derived CDR1 and CDR2 are KGHDR and SFDVKD. The V gene end was trimmed by 3 bases and the J gene end by 5 bases; junction bases not matched to a gene: 3. CDR3 nucleotides: TGTGCCACCAGTGATGGCAGGGGGAACGAGCAGTACTTC. Protein product: CATSDGRGNEQYF.

The V and J genes are TRBV5-1 and TRBJ2-7; D remains ambiguous. CDR3 length: 13 amino acids. In germline, CDR1 is SGHRS, CDR2 YFSETQ. V lost 5 bases and J 3 bases, leaving 12 bases between the germline ends. The CDR3, as DNA: TGCGCCAGCAGGCTCGGCAGTAACTACGAGCAGTACTTC. Its protein product is CASRLGSNYEQYF. The full variable domain, with the rest looked up from reference TRBV5-1 and TRBJ2-7, is KAGVTQTPRYLIKTRGQQVTLSCSPISGHRSVSWYQQTPGQGLQFLFEYFSETQRNKGNFPGRFSGRQFSNSRSEMNVSTLELGDSALYLCASRLGSNYEQYFGPGTRLTVT.

This clonotype was seen at least ten times. This chain connects TRBV7-9 to TRBJ1-2; 7 bases are a match to TRBD1. The J segment lost 5 bases and the V segment lost 5 bases, leaving 8 bases of the junction unmatched. Germline CDR1 and CDR2: SEHNR and FQNEAQ (reference sequence). The CDR3 has 14 residues. CDR3 amino acids: CASSRPGQLYGYTF. CDR3 in DNA: TGTGCCAGCAGCCGACCGGGACAGCTGTATGGCTACACCTTC.

The sample holds one count of this clonotype. The chain combines TRBV4-2 with TRBJ2-1; TRBD2 aligns across 11 bases. Germline CDR1 reads LGHNA; CDR2 reads YNFKEQ. This CDR3 region has 16 residues. Trimming took 0 bases from V and 6 from J; bases not matched to a gene: 4. The CDR3 sequence is CASSQDRLAGINEQFF. As DNA, the CDR3 is TGTGCCAGCAGCCAAGATCGACTAGCGGGGATCAATGAGCAGTTCTTC.

This sequence joins TRBV14 and TRBJ2-3, with 7 positions matching TRBD1. CDR3 length: 12 residues. The V gene end was trimmed by 4 bases and the J gene end by 6 bases; junction bases not matched to a gene: 1. Looked up from germline, CDR1 is SGHDN and CDR2 is FVKESK. CDR3 residues: CASSRGGDTQYF. CDR3 sequence (DNA): TGTGCCAGCAGCCGAGGGGGCGATACGCAGTATTTT. Full variable domain (missing parts from reference TRBV14 and TRBJ2-3): EAGVTQFPSHSVIEKGQTVTLRCDPISGHDNLYWYRRVMGKEIKFLLHFVKESKQDESGMPNNRFLAERTGGTYSTLKVQPAELEDSGVYFCASSRGGDTQYFGPGTRLTVL.

This clonotype was seen only a few times. V is TRBV20-1 and J is TRBJ2-3; 9 nucleotides align to TRBD2. Trimming cost V 4 bases and J 4 bases; bases outside gene matches: 9. Germline V gene data show CDR1 as DFQATT and CDR2 as SNEGSKA (reference sequence). This CDR3 spans 15 amino acids. CDR3 residues: CSATDAGGPSDTQYF. The CDR3 region has the DNA TGCAGTGCTACCGATGCGGGAGGGCCCTCAGATACGCAGTATTTT.

This clonotype was seen more than once but under ten times. The CDR3 loop reads CASSKRFTDTQYF. CDR3 coding DNA: TGTGCCAGCAGTAAGCGGTTCACAGATACGCAGTATTTT. The V gene is TRBV12-3 or TRBV12-4, the J gene TRBJ2-3; a weak D match, TRBD2 (5 bases). V gave up 5 bases and J gave up 2 bases, with 8 bases separating them. The CDR3 is 13 amino acids.

The chain uses TRBV3-1 and TRBJ2-3; TRBD2 agrees at 8 bases. With V trimmed by 4 bases and J by 0 bases, 6 bases remained unmatched. Looked up from germline, CDR1 is LGHDT and CDR2 is YNNKEL (reference sequence). The CDR3 totals 16 residues. The CDR3 loop reads CASSRGTRYSTDTQYF. CDR3 coding DNA: TGTGCCAGCAGCCGGGGGACTAGATATAGCACAGATACGCAGTATTTT.

The CDR3 DNA reads TGTGCCAGCAGCCAAGTCTGGAGGGGGTCCCGGCTAGCGGGGGCCCTACAAGAGACCCAGTACTTC. Protein sequence: CASSQVWRGSRLAGALQETQYF. The chain recombines TRBV4-2 with TRBJ2-5, with TRBD2 matching 10 bases. The CDR3 loop spans 22 amino acids. CDR1 and CDR2 from the germline V gene are LGHNA and YNFKEQ. The ends lost 1 base at V and 2 bases at J; junction bases unmatched: 22.

Ten or more counts support this clonotype. The gene calls are TRBV20-1 and TRBJ2-7, with D unresolved. The germline CDR1 and CDR2 sequences are DFQATT and SNEGSKA (reference sequence). CDR3 size: 11 residues. Between the trimmed V and J ends, which lost 3 bases and 5 bases, there was a span of 8 bases. The chain's CDR3 is CSASLGNEQYV. CDR3 coding DNA: TGCAGTGCTAGTTTGGGGAACGAGCAGTACGTC.